One sample yielded the 12 T cell receptor beta chains listed below, sequenced in a study of T-cell memory formation after mild COVID-19 (dated by TCRdb to the early 2020s). Library prep was done by 5' RACE. Sequencing used an Illumina NovaSeq 6000. TCRdb reanalyzed the raw reads on its own, using fastp at Q25 for trimming and MiXCR for clone calling, and kept in-frame beta chains. Every entry covers one CDR3 protein and lists the most common genes and DNA from its rows. Within this sample are roughly 280,000 distinct CDR3 sequences, with around 15% of them counted one time only. 22% of the sample rests with the top ten. The source material was PBMCs or a T cell subset sorted from them (not recorded which). The receptors stem from a man between 18 and 29 years old who had mild COVID-19 (a few samples of this study predate the infection). The sample titles of this study are shuffled in the database, so cell type and time point are left out; the donor was told from shared clones.

V gene TRBV5-1 combines with J gene TRBJ2-7; TRBD2 matches 11 bases. CDR3 length equals 14 residues. The germline gives CDR1 SGHRS, CDR2 YFSETQ. J was trimmed by 2 bases and V by 3 bases; bases with no gene match: 1. In DNA, the CDR3 is TGCGCCAGCAGCTCGACTAGCGGGACCTACGAGCAGTACTTC. As protein: CASSSTSGTYEQYF. The whole variable domain, filled in from reference TRBV5-1 and TRBJ2-7, reads KAGVTQTPRYLIKTRGQQVTLSCSPISGHRSVSWYQQTPGQGLQFLFEYFSETQRNKGNFPGRFSGRQFSNSRSEMNVSTLELGDSALYLCASSSTSGTYEQYFGPGTRLTVT.

This chain's CDR3 is CASSHGLINQPQHF. CDR3 nucleotide sequence: TGCGCCAGCAGCCACGGACTGATCAATCAGCCCCAGCATTTT. V and J are TRBV4-3 and TRBJ1-5; D unresolved. Germline assignment: CDR1 LGHNA and CDR2 YSLEER. The CDR3 is 14 amino acids. Trimming left V 3 bases short and J 3 bases short, with 9 bases between.

The chain couples TRBV4-1 to TRBJ2-3; a weak D match, TRBD2 (6 bases). The CDR3 is 15 residues long. Germline V lookup: CDR1 MGHRA, CDR2 YSYEKL. Between the trimmed V and J ends, which lost 2 bases and 6 bases, there was a span of 15 bases. The CDR3 loop is CASSQSTGAGDTQYF. DNA of the CDR3: TGCGCCAGCAGCCAAAGCACCGGGGCGGGGGATACGCAGTATTTT.

J is TRBJ2-3 and V is TRBV20-1, with 9 bases identical to TRBD2. Unmatched junction bases numbered 11, after V lost 5 bases and J lost 5 bases. Per germline, CDR1 DFQATT and CDR2 SNEGSKA (reference sequence). The CDR3 has 15 amino acids. The CDR3 is CSARVAGGLVDTQYF. The CDR3 nucleotides are TGCAGTGCTCGGGTGGCGGGGGGGCTTGTAGATACGCAGTATTTT.

This clonotype showed up just a few times. V usage is TRBV7-2 and J usage is TRBJ2-1; D is ambiguous. Trimming took 6 bases from V and 3 from J, leaving 21 bases between them. CDR1 is SGHTA, CDR2 FQGNSA, per germline. The CDR3 is made up of 17 amino acids. The CDR3 spells CASSLRRISEYYNEQFF. Written as DNA, the CDR3 is TGTGCCAGCAGTTTGCGGCGGATTTCGGAATACTACAATGAGCAGTTCTTC.

This clonotype was counted only a few times. This chain joins TRBV29-1 and TRBJ2-3; D gene unclear. The CDR3 length is 11 residues. CDR1 is SQVTM and CDR2 is ANQGSEA in the germline V gene. Trimming removed 6 bases from V and 5 bases from J, with 9 bases in between. CDR3 sequence (DNA): TGCAGCGTCCTCAGAGGAGATACGCAGTATTTT. Translated: CSVLRGDTQYF.

This chain connects TRBV12-3 or TRBV12-4 to TRBJ2-3, with TRBD1 matching 9 bases. The V segment lost 3 bases and the J segment 6 bases; nucleotides outside the gene matches: 10. This CDR3 region has 16 residues. The DNA for the CDR3 is TGTGCCAGCAGTTTTGGGTTTGGAGGACAGGGGGATACGCAGTATTTT. This codes for CASSFGFGGQGDTQYF.

This clonotype was seen at least ten times. The chain is built from TRBV5-1 and TRBJ2-5; weak D call: TRBD2 (6 bases). Germline CDR1 reads SGHRS; CDR2 reads YFSETQ. Trimming cost V 6 bases and J 2 bases, with 17 bases left between them. The CDR3 has 15 residues. The CDR3 loop reads CASMRWGTPQETQYF. The CDR3, as DNA: TGCGCCAGCATGCGATGGGGGACTCCGCAAGAGACCCAGTACTTC.

In its sample, this clonotype was seen many times. V is TRBV20-1 and J is TRBJ1-4, with D uncertain. This CDR3 has 13 residues. The V and J ends lost 3 bases and 0 bases respectively, with 5 bases between them. Per the germline V gene, CDR1 is DFQATT and CDR2 is SNEGSKA (reference sequence). CDR3 in DNA: TGCAGTGCTAGGGAAGCAACTAATGAAAAACTGTTTTTT. Its protein product is CSAREATNEKLFF.

This clonotype appeared a few times. The chain uses TRBV7-9 and TRBJ1-2; D remains ambiguous. Germline V CDR1 and CDR2: SEHNR, FQNEAQ (reference sequence). The germline V and J ends were trimmed by 3 bases and 6 bases, with 14 bases remaining between them. This CDR3 contains 14 residues. The CDR3, as DNA: TGTGCCAGCAGCTTCCCTCGATCCTGGGATGGCTACACCTTC. Protein: CASSFPRSWDGYTF.

This clonotype has more than one count but fewer than ten. This rearrangement joins TRBV7-3 to TRBJ2-2; D may match TRBD1 or TRBD2 (7 bases each). The V and J ends lost 0 bases and 7 bases respectively, with 12 bases between them. The CDR3 sequence is 15 residues long. CDR1 is SGHTA and CDR2 is FQGTGA in the germline V gene. The CDR3 bases are TGTGCCAGCAGCTTAACCGGGGGGACAGTCGGGGAGCTGTTTTTT. Protein: CASSLTGGTVGELFF.

This clonotype was observed a few times. The gene calls are TRBV7-2 and TRBJ2-7; TRBD1 aligns across 8 bases. After removal of 5 bases from V and 5 bases from J, the junction contained 11 bases not matched to a gene. The CDR3 length is 15 residues. From germline, CDR1 is SGHTA and CDR2 FQGNSA. The chain's CDR3 is CASSHRRQGANEQYF. For the CDR3, the DNA is TGTGCCAGCAGCCATCGGAGGCAGGGGGCAAACGAGCAGTACTTC.